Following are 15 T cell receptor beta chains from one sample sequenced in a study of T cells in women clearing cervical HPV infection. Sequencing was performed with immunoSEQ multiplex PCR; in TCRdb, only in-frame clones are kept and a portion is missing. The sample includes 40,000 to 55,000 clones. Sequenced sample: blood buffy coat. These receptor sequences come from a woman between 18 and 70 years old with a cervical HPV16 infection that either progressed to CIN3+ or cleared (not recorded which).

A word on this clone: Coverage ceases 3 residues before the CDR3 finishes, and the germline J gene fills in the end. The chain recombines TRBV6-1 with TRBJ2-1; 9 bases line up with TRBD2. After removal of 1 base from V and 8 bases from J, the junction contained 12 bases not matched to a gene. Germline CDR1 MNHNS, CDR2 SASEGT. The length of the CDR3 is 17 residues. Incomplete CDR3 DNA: TGTGCCAGCAGTGAAGTTGTCCTAGCGGGGAGGTCTGATGAG. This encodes CASSEVVLAGRSDE. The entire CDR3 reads CASSEVVLAGRSDEQFF.

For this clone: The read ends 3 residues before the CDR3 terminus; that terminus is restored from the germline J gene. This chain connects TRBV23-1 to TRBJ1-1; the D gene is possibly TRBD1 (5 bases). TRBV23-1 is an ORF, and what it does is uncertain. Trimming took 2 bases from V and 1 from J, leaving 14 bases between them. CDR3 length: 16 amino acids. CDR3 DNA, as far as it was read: TGCGCCAGCAGTCAACCGAAATTTAGGGGGAACACTGAA. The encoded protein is CASSQPKFRGNTE. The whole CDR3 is CASSQPKFRGNTEAFF.

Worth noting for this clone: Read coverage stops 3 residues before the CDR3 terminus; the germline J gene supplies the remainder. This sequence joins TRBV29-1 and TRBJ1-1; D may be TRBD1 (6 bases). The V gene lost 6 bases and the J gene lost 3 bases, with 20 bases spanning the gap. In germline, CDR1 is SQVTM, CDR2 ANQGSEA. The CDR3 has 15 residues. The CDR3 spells CSVTQIQGMYTEAFF. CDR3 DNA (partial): TGCAGCGTCACCCAAATACAGGGTATGTACACTGAA.

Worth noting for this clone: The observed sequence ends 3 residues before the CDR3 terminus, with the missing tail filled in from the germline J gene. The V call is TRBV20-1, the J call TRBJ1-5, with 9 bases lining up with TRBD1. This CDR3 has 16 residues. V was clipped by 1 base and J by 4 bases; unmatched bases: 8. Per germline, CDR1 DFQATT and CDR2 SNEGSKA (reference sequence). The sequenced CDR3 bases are TGCAGTGCTAGAGTACCGGGACAGGGCCAGAATCAGCCC. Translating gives CSARVPGQGQNQP. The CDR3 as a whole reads CSARVPGQGQNQPQHF.

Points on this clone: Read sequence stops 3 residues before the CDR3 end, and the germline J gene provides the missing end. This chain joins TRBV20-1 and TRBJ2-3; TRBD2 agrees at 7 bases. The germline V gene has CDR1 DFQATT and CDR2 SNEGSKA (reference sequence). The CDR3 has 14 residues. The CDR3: CSASGGMGNQPQYF. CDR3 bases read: TGCAGTGCTAGCGGGGGGATGGGGAATCAGCCG.

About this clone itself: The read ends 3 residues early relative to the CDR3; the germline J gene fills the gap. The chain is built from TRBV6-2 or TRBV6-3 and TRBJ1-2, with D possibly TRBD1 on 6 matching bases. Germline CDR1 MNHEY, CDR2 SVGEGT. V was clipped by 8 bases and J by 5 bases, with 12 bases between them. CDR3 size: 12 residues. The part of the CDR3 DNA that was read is TGTGCCAGCGTTGGACAGCTATATGGC. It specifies CASVGQLYG. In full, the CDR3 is CASVGQLYGYTF.

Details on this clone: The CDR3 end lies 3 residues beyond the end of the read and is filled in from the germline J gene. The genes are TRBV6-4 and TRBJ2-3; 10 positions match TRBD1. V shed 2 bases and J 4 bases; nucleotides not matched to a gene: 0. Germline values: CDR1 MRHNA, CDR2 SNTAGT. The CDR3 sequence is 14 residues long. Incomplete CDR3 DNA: TGTGCCAGCAGTGACGGACAGGGGGCAGATACG. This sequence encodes CASSDGQGADT. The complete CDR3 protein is CASSDGQGADTQYF.

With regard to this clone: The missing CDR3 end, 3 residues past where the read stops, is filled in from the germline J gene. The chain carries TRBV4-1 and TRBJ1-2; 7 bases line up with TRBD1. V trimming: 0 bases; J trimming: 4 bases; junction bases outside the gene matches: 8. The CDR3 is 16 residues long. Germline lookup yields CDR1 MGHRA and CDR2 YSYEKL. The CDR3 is CASSQDPQGGIYGYTF. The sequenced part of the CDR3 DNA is TGCGCCAGCAGCCAAGATCCCCAGGGGGGAATCTATGGC.

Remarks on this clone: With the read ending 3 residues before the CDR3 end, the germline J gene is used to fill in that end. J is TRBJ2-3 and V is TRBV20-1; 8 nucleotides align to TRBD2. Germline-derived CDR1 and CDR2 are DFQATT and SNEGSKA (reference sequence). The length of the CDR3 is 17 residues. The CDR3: CSAGPGGAQQRRETQYF. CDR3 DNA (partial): TGCAGTGCTGGTCCCGGGGGGGCCCAACAGAGGAGAGAGACG.

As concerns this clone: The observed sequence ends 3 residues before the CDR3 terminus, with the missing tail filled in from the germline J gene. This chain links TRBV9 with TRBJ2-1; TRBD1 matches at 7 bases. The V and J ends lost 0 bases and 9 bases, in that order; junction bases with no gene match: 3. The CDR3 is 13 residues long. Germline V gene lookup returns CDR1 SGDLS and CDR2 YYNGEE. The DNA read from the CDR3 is TGTGCCAGCAGCGTAGTAGGGGGCATTGAG. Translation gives CASSVVGGIE. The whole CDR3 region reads CASSVVGGIEQFF.

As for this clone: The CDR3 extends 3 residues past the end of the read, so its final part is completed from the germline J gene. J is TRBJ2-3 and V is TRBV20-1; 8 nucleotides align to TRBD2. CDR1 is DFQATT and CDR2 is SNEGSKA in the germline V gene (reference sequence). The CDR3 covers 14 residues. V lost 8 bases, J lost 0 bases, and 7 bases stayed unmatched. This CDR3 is CSIKRGPSTDTQYF. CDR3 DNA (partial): TGCAGTATAAAGCGGGGGCCTAGCACAGATACG.

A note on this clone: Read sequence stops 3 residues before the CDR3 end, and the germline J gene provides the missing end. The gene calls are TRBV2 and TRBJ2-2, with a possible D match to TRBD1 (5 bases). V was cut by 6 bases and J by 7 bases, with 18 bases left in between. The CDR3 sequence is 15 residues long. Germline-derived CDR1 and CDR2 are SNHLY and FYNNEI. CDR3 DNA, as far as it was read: TGTGCCAGCAGGGGTATAGGGGTGTTTGGCGGGGAG. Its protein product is CASRGIGVFGGE. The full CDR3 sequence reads CASRGIGVFGGELFF.

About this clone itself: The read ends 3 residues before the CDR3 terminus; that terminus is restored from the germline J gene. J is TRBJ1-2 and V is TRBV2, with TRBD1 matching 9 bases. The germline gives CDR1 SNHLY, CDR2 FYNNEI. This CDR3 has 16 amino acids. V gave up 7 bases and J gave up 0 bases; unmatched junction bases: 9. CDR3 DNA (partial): TGTGCCAGCAAGTTACCCGGGACAGGGTCTAACTATGGC. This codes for CASKLPGTGSNYG. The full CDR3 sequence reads CASKLPGTGSNYGYTF.

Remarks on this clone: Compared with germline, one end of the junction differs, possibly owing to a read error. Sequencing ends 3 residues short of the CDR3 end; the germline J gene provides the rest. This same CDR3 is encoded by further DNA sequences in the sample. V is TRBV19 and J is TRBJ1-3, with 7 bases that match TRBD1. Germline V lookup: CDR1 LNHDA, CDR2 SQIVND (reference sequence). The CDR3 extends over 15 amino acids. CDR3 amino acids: CASSPRDSSGNTIYF. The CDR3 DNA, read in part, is TGTGCCAGTAGTCCTCGGGACAGCTCTGGAAACACA.

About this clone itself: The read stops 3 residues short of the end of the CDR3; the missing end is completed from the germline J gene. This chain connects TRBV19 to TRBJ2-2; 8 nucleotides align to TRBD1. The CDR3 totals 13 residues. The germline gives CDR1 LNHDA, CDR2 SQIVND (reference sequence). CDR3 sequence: CASRDRVDSPLFF. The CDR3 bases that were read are TGTGCCAGTAGGGACAGGGTTGACTCACCG.